This TCR beta chain was profiled in a study of blood T cell repertoires in COVID-19. The CDR3 is 15 residues long. Deletions cut 2 bases from V and 1 base from J, with 9 bases between. CDR1 is LNHDA, CDR2 SQIVND, per germline (reference sequence). Per the authors' pipeline: Reference gene primer amplification yielded estimated nucleated cell counts. The table came from immunoSEQ multiplex PCR; TCRdb's copy has only in-frame clones and leaves some out. Clonal size and the V and J genes are those of that table, whereas D and trimming came from the DNA. The data hold 150,000 to 200,000 clones, with under 85% observed a single time.

The sequencing input was peripheral blood. The TCR sequence derives from a woman between 65 and 79 years old with COVID-19, enrolled during active disease. The rearrangement uses TRBV19 and TRBJ1-5, with D hard to call. The CDR3 DNA follows: TGTGCCAGTAGTATAACAGATGGCAGCAATCAGCCCCAGCATTTT. Protein sequence: CASSITDGSNQPQHF.